This T cell receptor beta chain emerged from a study of blood T cell repertoires in COVID-19. This CDR3 is 17 amino acids long. V was pared by 0 bases and J by 8 bases, with 10 bases of the junction left unmatched. Germline-derived CDR1 and CDR2 are SGDLS and YYNGEE. The protocol was immunoSEQ multiplex PCR, while the TCRdb copy is restricted to in-frame clones and leaves out a portion. This sample has about 36,000 clones, with approximately 90% found just once. This clonotype originated in a man between 65 and 79 years old with acute or convalescent COVID-19. The chain is built from TRBV9 and TRBJ2-1, with TRBD2 matching 11 bases. The specimen sequenced was peripheral blood. This CDR3 reads CASSVALTSGTLDEQFF. The CDR3 coding sequence is TGTGCCAGCAGCGTAGCCCTGACTAGCGGGACGCTGGATGAGCAGTTCTTC.